The rows below give T cell receptor beta chains drawn from one sample of a study of post-analysis software for immune sequencing data. One entry per CDR3 protein, called by TCRdb with MiXCR from the PCR reads. Among around 440,000 distinct CDR3 sequences listed, 45% were seen once. Sequences were obtained from blood. These receptors all stem from a girl aged 5 to 17 with multiple sclerosis. The CDR3 runs from the conserved cysteine through the conserved F or W. A D gene is named only where the DNA matches it firmly. Expanded clones are given a class, and other clones once, few, many or no size at all.

NA | TRBJ1-1 | TRBV6-6 | few | TGTGCCAGCAGTTACTCGTTCCTGAAGGACTATGAAGCTTTCTTT | CASSYSFLKDYEAFF
NA | TRBJ1-1 | TRBV7-3 | NA | TGTGCCAGCAGCCTCCAAAATGGGGACACTGAAGCTTTCTTT | CASSLQNGDTEAFF
NA | TRBJ2-3 | TRBV5-1 | NA | TGCGCCAGCAGCAGGAATGTGGGTATCACAGATACGCAGTATTTT | CASSRNVGITDTQYF
NA | TRBJ1-4 | TRBV7-6 | NA | TGTGCCAGCAGCTCACTAAATAACAGGGACCTAAATGAAAAACTGTTTTTT | CASSSLNNRDLNEKLFF
NA | TRBJ1-5 | TRBV20-1 | few | TGCAGTGCCTCATGGGGTACACAGCATTTT | CSASWGTQHF
NA | TRBJ2-7 | TRBV7-3 | few | TGTGCTAGCAGCCCTTCGGCGGGGCACTCCTACGAGCAGTACTTC | CASSPSAGHSYEQYF
NA | TRBJ2-5 | TRBV27 | few | TGTGCCAGCAGAACGGGACAACCCCAAGAGACCCAGTACTTC | CASRTGQPQETQYF
TRBD1 | TRBJ2-7 | TRBV9 | NA | TGTGCCAGCAGCGTAGGGACAGGGGAAATCTACGAGCAGTACTTC | CASSVGTGEIYEQYF
NA | TRBJ2-6 | TRBV20-1 | NA | TGCAGTGCTAGAGAAGGGGTTAGGGAAGGGACCGCGTCTGGGGCCAACGTCCTGACTTTC | CSAREGVREGTASGANVLTF
NA | TRBJ2-3 | TRBV5-1 | few | TGCGCCAGCAGCTTGGACGCAGGGGCAGATACGCAGTATTTT | CASSLDAGADTQYF
NA | TRBJ1-4 | TRBV4-1 | NA | TGCGCCAGCAGCCAAGTGGGATCTGTGGTGTTTTTT | CASSQVGSVVFF
TRBD2 | TRBJ2-3 | TRBV20-1 | NA | TGCAGTGCTGGACCGGGACTAGCGGGAGCAACAGATACGCAGTATTTT | CSAGPGLAGATDTQYF
TRBD2 | TRBJ2-5 | TRBV24-1 | once | TGTGCCACCAGTGATTTTGGCGGGAGTAAAGAGACCCAGTACTTC | CATSDFGGSKETQYF
NA | TRBJ2-7 | TRBV27 | NA | TGTGCCAGCAGTTTTAGTACAGGGCGTTACTCCTACGAGCAGTACTTC | CASSFSTGRYSYEQYF
NA | TRBJ2-1 | TRBV24-1 | NA | TGTGCCACCAGTGATTCGCTTTGGGGTGGCGACAATGAGCAGTTCTTC | CATSDSLWGGDNEQFF
TRBD1 | TRBJ2-5 | TRBV27 | NA | TGTGCCAGCAGTTTACGGACAGGGTCTGAGACCCAGTACTTC | CASSLRTGSETQYF
NA | TRBJ1-2 | TRBV15 | NA | TGTGCCACCAGCAGAGAACTGAGGCCAGACGGCTACACCTTC | CATSRELRPDGYTF
NA | TRBJ2-7 | TRBV28 | once | TGTGCCAGCAGCGACTCCTACGGGCAGTACTTC | CASSDSYGQYF
TRBD1 | TRBJ2-6 | TRBV6-6 | few | TGTGCCAGCAGTACACAGGGGTCCGGGGCCAACGTCCTGACTTTC | CASSTQGSGANVLTF
TRBD1 | TRBJ2-7 | TRBV10-3 | NA | TGTGCCATCAGTGGGACAGGGTGGATCCACGAGCAGTACTTC | CAISGTGWIHEQYF
NA | TRBJ2-6 | TRBV24-1 | NA | TGTGCCACCAGTGTTGGTTTCGCGGGGACGTCTGGGGCCAACGTCCTGACTTTC | CATSVGFAGTSGANVLTF
NA | TRBJ2-7 | TRBV7-2 | NA | TGTGCCAGCAGCTTAGGGGGCGAGACCCAGTGCTTC | CASSLGGETQCF
TRBD2 | TRBJ2-1 | TRBV12-3/TRBV12-4 | NA | TGTGCCAGCAGTTTCGCTAGCGGGGGCGATGAGCAGTTCTTC | CASSFASGGDEQFF
TRBD1 | TRBJ2-2 | TRBV5-1 | NA | TGCGCCAGCAGCCCTCGAATTCGACAGGGGATTAACACCGGGGAGCTGTTTTTT | CASSPRIRQGINTGELFF
NA | TRBJ1-4 | TRBV3-1 | once | TGTGCCAGCAGCCGCCCAGCGGAGGGAAGCGAAAAACTGTTTTTT | CASSRPAEGSEKLFF
NA | TRBJ2-1 | TRBV7-9 | few | TGTGCCAGCAGCTTAGTGGCAGTTAACAATGAGCAGTTCTTC | CASSLVAVNNEQFF
TRBD2 | TRBJ2-7 | TRBV3-1 | NA | TGTGCCAGCAGCCTGGGACTAGCGGAATACGAGCAGTACTTC | CASSLGLAEYEQYF
NA | TRBJ1-2 | TRBV5-1 | few | TGCGCCAGCAGCTTGGCCCTTTGGGATGGCTACACCTTC | CASSLALWDGYTF
NA | TRBJ2-7 | TRBV20-1 | few | TGCAGTGCTAGTGTCAGTGCTCCCTACGAGCAGTACTTC | CSASVSAPYEQYF